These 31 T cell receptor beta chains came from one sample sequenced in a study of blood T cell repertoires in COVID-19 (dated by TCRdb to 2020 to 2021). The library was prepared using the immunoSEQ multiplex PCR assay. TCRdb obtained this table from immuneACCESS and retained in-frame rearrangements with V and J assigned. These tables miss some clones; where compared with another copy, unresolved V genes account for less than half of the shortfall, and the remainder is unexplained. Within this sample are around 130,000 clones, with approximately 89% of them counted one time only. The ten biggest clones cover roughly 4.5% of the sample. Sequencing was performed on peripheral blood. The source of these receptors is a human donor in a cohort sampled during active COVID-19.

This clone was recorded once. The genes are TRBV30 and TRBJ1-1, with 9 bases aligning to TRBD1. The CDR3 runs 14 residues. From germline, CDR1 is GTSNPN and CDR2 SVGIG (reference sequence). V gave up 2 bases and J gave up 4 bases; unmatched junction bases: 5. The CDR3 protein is CAWSKQGAFTEAFF. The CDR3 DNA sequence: TGTGCCTGGAGTAAACAGGGGGCTTTCACTGAAGCTTTCTTT.

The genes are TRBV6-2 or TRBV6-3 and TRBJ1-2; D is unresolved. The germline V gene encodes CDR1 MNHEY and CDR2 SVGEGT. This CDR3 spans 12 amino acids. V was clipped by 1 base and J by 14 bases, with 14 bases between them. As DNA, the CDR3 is TGTGCCAGCAGTTACTTCCAGGCCTATAAAACCTTC. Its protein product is CASSYFQAYKTF.

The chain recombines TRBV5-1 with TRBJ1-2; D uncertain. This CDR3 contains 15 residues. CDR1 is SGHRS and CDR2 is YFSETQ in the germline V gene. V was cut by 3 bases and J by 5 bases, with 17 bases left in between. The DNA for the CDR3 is TGCGCCAGCAGCTCCGCGGATATGGGTGGGTATGGCTACACCTTC. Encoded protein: CASSSADMGGYGYTF.

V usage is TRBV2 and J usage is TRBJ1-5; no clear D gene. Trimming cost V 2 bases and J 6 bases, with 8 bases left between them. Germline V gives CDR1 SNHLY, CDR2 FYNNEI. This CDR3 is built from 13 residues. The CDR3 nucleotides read TGTGCCAGCAGTGAACGGGGTCGTCAGCCCCAGCATTTT. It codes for CASSERGRQPQHF.

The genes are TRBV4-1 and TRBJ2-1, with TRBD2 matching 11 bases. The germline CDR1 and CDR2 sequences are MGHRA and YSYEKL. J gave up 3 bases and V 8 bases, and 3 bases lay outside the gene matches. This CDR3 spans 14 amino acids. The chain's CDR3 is CASATSGSYNEQFF. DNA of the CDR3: TGCGCCAGCGCTACTAGCGGGAGCTACAATGAGCAGTTCTTC.

DNA for the CDR3: TGTGCCACCAGCAGAGGGCACATTACCTACGAGCAGTACTTC. This codes for CATSRGHITYEQYF. This chain joins TRBV15 and TRBJ2-7, with D uncertain. Germline V gene sequence: CDR1 LNHNV, CDR2 YYDKDF (reference sequence). The V end was cut by 1 base, the J end by 2 bases, with 9 bases between. CDR3 length: 14 amino acids.

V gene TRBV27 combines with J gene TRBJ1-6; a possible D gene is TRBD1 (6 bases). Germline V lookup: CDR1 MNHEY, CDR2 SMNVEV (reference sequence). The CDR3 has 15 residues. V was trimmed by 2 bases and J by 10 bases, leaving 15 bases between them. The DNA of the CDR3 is TGTGCCAGCAGTTTACCGACAGGTTTGAACTCACCCCTCCACTTT. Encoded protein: CASSLPTGLNSPLHF.

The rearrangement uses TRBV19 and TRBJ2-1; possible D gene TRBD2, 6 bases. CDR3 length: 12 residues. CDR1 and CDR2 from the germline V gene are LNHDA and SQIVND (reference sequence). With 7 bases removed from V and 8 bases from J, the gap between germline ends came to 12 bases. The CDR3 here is CASTLSGDEQFF. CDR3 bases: TGTGCCAGTACCCTTTCGGGGGATGAGCAGTTCTTC.

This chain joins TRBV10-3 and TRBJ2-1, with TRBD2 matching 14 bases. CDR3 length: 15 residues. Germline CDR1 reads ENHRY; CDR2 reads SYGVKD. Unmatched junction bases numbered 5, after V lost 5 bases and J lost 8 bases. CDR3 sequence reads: CAISQTSGGADEQFF. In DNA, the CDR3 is TGTGCCATCAGTCAGACTAGCGGGGGGGCCGATGAGCAGTTCTTC.

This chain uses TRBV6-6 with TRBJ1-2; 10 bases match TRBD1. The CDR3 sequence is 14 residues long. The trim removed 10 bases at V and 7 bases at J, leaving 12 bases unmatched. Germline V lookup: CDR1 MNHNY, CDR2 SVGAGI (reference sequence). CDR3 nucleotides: TGTGCCACCCATTATGGGACAGGGGTGGCTGGCTACACCTTC. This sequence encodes CATHYGTGVAGYTF.

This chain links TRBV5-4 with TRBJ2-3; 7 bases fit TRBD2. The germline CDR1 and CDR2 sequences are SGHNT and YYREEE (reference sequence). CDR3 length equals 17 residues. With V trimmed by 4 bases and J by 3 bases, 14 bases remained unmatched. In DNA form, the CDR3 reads TGTGCCAGCAGCCGGGAGGCGGCCTCGGCAGTAACAGATACGCAGTATTTT. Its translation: CASSREAASAVTDTQYF.

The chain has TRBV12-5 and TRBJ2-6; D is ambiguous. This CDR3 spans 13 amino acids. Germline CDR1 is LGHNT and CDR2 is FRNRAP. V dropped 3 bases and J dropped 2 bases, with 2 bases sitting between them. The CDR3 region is CASGFAGANVLTF. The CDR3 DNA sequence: TGTGCTAGTGGTTTCGCTGGGGCCAACGTCCTGACTTTC.

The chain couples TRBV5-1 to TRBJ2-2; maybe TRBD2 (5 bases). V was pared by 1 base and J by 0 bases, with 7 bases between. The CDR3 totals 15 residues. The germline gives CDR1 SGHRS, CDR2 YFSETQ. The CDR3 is CASSLWTSNTGELFF. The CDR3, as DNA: TGCGCCAGCAGCTTGTGGACTTCGAACACCGGGGAGCTGTTTTTT.

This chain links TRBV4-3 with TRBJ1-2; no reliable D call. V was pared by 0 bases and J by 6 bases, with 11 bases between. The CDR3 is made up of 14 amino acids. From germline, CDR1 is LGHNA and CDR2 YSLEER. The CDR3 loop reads CASSQEGGFDGYTF. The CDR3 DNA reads TGCGCCAGCAGCCAAGAAGGAGGGTTTGATGGCTACACCTTC.

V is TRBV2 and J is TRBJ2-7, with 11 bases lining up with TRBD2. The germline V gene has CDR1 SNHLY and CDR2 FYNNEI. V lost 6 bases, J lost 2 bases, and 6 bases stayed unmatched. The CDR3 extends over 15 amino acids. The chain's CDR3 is CASRPQTSGAYEQYV. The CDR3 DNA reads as TGTGCCAGCAGACCCCAGACTAGCGGGGCCTACGAGCAGTACGTC.

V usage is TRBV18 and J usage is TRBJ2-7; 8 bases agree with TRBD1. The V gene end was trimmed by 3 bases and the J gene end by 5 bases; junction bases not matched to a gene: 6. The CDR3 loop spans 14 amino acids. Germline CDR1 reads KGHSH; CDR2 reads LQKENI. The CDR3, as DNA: TGTGCCAGCTCACCCAGACAGGGGACCAACGAGCAGTACGTC. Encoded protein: CASSPRQGTNEQYV.

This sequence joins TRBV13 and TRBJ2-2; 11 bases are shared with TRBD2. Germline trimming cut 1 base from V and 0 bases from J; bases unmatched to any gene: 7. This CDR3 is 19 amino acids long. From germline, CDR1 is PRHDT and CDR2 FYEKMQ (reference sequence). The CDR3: CASSLEGLAVFANTGELFF. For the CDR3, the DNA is TGTGCCAGCAGCTTAGAGGGACTAGCGGTGTTCGCGAACACCGGGGAGCTGTTTTTT.

CDR3 amino acids: CASSLDRQKLFF. In nucleotides, the CDR3 is TGTGCCAGCAGCTTGGACAGGCAAAAACTGTTTTTT. This chain joins TRBV5-4 and TRBJ1-4, with D maybe TRBD1 (5 bases). Germline lookup yields CDR1 SGHNT and CDR2 YYREEE (reference sequence). This CDR3 has 12 residues. V dropped 0 bases and J dropped 9 bases, with 6 bases sitting between them.

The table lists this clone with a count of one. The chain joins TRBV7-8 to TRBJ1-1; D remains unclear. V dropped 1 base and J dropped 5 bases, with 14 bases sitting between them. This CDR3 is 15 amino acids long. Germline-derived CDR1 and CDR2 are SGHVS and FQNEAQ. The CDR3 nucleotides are TGTGCCAGCAGCTTAGGGGCGCGGGGAAGGACTGAAGCTTTCTTT. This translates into CASSLGARGRTEAFF.

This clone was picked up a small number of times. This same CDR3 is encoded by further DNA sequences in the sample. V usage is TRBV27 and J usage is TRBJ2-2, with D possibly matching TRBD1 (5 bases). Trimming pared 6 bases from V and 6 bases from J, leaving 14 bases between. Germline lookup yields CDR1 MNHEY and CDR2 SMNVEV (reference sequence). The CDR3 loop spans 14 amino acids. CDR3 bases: TGTGCCAGCAGCCCTACGCAGGGTGCCGGGGAGCTGTTTTTT. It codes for CASSPTQGAGELFF.

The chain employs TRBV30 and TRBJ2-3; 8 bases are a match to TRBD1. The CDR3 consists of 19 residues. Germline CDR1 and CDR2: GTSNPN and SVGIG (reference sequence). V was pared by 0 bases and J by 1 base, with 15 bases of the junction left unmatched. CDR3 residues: CAWSVALTYRGSRTDTQYF. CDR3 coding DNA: TGTGCCTGGAGTGTAGCTTTAACGTACAGGGGGTCTCGCACAGATACGCAGTATTTT. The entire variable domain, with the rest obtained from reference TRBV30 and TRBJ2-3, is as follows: SQTIHQWPATLVQPVGSPLSLECTVEGTSNPNLYWYRQAAGRGLQLLFYSVGIGQISSEVPQNLSASRPQDRQFILSSKKLLLSDSGFYLCAWSVALTYRGSRTDTQYFGPGTRLTVL.

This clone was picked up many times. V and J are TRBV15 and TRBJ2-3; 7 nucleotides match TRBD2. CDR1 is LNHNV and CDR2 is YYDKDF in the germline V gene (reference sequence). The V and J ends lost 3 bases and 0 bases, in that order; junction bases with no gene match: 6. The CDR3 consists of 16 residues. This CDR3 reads CATSSDVGGSTDTQYF. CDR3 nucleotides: TGTGCCACCAGCAGTGATGTGGGAGGGAGCACAGATACGCAGTATTTT.

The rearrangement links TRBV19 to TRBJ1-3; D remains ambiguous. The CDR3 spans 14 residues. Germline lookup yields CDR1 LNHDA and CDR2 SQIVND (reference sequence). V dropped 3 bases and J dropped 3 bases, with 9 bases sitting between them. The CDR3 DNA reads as TGTGCCAGTAGTATGGTTCCCGGTGGAAACACCATATATTTT. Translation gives CASSMVPGGNTIYF.

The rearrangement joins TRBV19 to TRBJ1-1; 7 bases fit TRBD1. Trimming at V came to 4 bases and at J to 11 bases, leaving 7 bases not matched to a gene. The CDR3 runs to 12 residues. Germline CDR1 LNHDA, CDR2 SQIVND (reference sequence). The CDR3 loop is CASSRTDRAAFF. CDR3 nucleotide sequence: TGTGCCAGTAGTAGAACTGACAGGGCCGCTTTCTTT. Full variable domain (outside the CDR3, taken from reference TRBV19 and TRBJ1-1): DGGITQSPKYLFRKEGQNVTLSCEQNLNHDAMYWYRQDPGQGLRLIYYSQIVNDFQKGDIAEGYSVSREKKESFPLTVTSAQKNPTAFYLCASSRTDRAAFFGQGTRLTVV.

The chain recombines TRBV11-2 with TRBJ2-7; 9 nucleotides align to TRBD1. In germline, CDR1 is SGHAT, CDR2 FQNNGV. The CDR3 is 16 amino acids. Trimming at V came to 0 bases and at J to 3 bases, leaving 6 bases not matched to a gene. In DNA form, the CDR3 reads TGTGCCAGCAGCTTAGATTCCGGGACAGGGAGCTACGAGCAGTACTTC. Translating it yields CASSLDSGTGSYEQYF.

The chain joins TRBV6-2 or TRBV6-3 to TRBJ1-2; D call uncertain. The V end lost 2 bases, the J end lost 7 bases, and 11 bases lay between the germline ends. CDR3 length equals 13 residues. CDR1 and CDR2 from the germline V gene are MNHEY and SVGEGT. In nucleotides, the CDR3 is TGTGCCAGCAGTTACAGACAAGGGAGTGGCTACACCTTC. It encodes CASSYRQGSGYTF.

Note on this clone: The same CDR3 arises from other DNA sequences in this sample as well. The CDR3 sequence: CASSGTGYTEAFF. The CDR3 nucleotides read TGTGCCAGCAGCGGGACAGGGTACACTGAAGCTTTCTTT. J is TRBJ1-1 and V is TRBV25-1; 9 bases are a match to TRBD1. V trimming: 6 bases; J trimming: 3 bases; junction bases outside the gene matches: 2. CDR3 length equals 13 residues. The V gene's germline CDR1 is MGHDK and CDR2 SYGVNS.

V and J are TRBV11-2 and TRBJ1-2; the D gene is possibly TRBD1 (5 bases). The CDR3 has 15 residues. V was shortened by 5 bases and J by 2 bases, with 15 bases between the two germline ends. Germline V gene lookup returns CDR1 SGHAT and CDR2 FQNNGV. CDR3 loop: CASSPLGQLNYGYTF. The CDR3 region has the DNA TGTGCCAGCAGCCCGCTGGGGCAGTTAAACTATGGCTACACCTTC. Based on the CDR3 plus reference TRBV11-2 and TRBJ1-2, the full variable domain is EAGVAQSPRYKIIEKRQSVAFWCNPISGHATLYWYQQILGQGPKLLIQFQNNGVVDDSQLPKDRFSAERLKGVDSTLKIQPAKLEDSAVYLCASSPLGQLNYGYTFGSGTRLTVV.

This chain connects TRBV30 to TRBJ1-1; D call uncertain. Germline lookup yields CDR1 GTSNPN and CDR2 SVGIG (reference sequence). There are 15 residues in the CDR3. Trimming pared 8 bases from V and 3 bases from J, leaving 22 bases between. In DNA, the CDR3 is TGTGCCCGGGAGACGGGCAATAAATATCACACTGAAGCTTTCTTT. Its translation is CARETGNKYHTEAFF.

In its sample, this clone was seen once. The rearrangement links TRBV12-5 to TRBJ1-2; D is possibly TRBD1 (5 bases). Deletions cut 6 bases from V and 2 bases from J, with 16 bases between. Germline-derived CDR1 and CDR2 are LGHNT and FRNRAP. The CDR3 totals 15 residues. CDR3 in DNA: TGTGCTAGTGGCTCCTCTTTGGCAGGGAACTATGGCTACACCTTC. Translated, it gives CASGSSLAGNYGYTF. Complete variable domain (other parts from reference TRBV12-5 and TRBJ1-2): DARVTQTPRHKVTEMGQEVTMRCQPILGHNTVFWYRQTMMQGLELLAYFRNRAPLDDSGMPKDRFSAEMPDATLATLKIQPSEPRDSAVYFCASGSSLAGNYGYTFGSGTRLTVV.

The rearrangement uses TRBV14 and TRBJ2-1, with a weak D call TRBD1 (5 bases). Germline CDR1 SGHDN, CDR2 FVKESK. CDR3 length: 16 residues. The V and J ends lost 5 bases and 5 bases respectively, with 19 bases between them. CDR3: CASSGARWNPNNEQFF. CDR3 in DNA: TGTGCCAGCAGCGGGGCCAGGTGGAACCCCAACAATGAGCAGTTCTTC.